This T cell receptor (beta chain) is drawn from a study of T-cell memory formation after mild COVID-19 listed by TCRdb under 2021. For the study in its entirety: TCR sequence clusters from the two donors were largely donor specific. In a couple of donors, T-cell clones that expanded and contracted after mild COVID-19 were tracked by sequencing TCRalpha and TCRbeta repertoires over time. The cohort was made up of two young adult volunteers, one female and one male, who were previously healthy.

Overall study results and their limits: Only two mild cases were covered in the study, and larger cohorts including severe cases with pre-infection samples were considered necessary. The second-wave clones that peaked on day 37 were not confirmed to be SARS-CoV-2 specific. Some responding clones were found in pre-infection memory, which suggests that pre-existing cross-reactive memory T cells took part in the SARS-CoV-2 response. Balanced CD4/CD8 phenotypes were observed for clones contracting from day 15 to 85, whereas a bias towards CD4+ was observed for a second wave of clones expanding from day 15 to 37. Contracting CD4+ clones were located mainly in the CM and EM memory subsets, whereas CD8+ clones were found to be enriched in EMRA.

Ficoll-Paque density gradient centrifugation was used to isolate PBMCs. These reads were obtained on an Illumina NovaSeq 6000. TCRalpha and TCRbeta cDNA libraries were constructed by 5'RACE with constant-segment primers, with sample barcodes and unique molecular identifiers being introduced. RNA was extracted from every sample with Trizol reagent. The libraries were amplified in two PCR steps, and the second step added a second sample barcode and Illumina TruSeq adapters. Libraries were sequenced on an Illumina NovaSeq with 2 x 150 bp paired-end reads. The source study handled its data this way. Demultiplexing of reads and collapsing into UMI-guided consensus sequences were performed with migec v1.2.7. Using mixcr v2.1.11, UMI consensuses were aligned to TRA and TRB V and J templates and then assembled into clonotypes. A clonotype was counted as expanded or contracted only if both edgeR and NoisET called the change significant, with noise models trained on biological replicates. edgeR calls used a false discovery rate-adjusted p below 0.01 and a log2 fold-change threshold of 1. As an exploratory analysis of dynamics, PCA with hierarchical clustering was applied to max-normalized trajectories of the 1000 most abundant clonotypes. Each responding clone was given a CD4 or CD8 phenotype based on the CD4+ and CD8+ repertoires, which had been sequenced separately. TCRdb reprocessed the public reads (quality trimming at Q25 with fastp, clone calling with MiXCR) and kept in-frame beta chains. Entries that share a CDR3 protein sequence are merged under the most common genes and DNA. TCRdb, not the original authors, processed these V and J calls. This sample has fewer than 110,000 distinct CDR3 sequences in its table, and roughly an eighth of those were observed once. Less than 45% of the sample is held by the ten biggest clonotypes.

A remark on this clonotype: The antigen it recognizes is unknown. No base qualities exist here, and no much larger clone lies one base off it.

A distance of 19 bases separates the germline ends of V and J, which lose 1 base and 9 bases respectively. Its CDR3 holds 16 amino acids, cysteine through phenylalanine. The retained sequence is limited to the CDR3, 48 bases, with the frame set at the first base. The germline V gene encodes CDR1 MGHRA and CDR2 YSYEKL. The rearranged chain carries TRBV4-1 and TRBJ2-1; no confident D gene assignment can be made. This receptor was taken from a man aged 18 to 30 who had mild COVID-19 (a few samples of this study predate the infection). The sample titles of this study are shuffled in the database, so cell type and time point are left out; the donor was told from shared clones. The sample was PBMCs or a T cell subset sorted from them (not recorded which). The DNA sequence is TGCGCCAGCAGCCAAGGGAGTCTAGAAGGTATTGGTGAGCAGTTCTTC. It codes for CASSQGSLEGIGEQFF.